The 17 T cell receptor beta chains reported below all come from one sample, sequenced in a study of blood T cell repertoires in COVID-19 (dated by TCRdb to 2018 to 2020). The library was built by means of the immunoSEQ multiplex PCR assay. TCRdb took this table from immuneACCESS and kept in-frame rearrangements with V and J called. Such tables lack part of the clones; where checked against another copy, unresolved V genes explain under half of the gap, and the rest is unexplained. This sample gives some 99,000 clones in total; 75% to 90% of them show up just once. The ten most abundant clones make up about 1.1% of the sample. The sample comprised peripheral blood. These receptors were taken from a human donor in a cohort sampled during active COVID-19.

The rearrangement joins TRBV5-5 to TRBJ2-2; 12 bases match TRBD2. The CDR3 totals 16 residues. CDR1 and CDR2 (germline): SGHKS, YYEKEE (reference sequence). The V and J ends lost 2 bases and 7 bases, in that order; junction bases with no gene match: 6. Here the CDR3 DNA reads TGTGCCAGCAGCTTTAGACTAGCGGGAGTGGACGGGGAGCTGTTTTTT. Protein product: CASSFRLAGVDGELFF. Drawing the rest from reference TRBV5-5 and TRBJ2-2, the complete variable domain is DAGVTQSPTHLIKTRGQQVTLRCSPISGHKSVSWYQQVLGQGPQFIFQYYEKEERGRGNFPDRFSARQFPNYSSELNVNALLLGDSALYLCASSFRLAGVDGELFFGEGSRLTVL.

The CDR3 DNA sequence: TGTGCCAGCAGCTTAACAGGGGGCGGCTTGCAGTCACCCCTCCACTTT. Amino acid sequence: CASSLTGGGLQSPLHF. The rearrangement joins TRBV7-2 to TRBJ1-6; 9 bases agree with TRBD1. Germline V gives CDR1 SGHTA, CDR2 FQGNSA. Trimming removed 2 bases from V and 10 bases from J; junction bases left unmatched: 9. This CDR3 is 16 amino acids long.

CDR3: CASSSMVGTTGRAFF. The CDR3 nucleotides read TGTGCCAGCAGCTCTATGGTCGGGACTACGGGCCGGGCTTTCTTT. The chain has TRBV7-9 and TRBJ1-1; D is possibly TRBD1 (5 bases). The CDR3 has 15 residues. V was clipped by 4 bases and J by 11 bases, with 23 bases between them. The germline V gene encodes CDR1 SEHNR and CDR2 FQNEAQ (reference sequence).

The chain carries TRBV12-3 or TRBV12-4 and TRBJ2-7; D may be TRBD2 (5 bases). The V end was cut by 7 bases, the J end by 5 bases, with 15 bases between. There are 13 residues in the CDR3. The DNA of the CDR3 is TGTGCCAGCACCCTACGAGCGGACCACGAGCAGTACTTC. Encoded protein: CASTLRADHEQYF.

The CDR3 region is CASSQRANTGELFF. The CDR3 DNA reads as TGTGCCAGTAGTCAGAGGGCAAACACCGGGGAGCTGTTTTTT. This chain uses TRBV19 with TRBJ2-2; weak D call: TRBD2 (5 bases). CDR1 and CDR2 (germline): LNHDA, SQIVND (reference sequence). This CDR3 comprises 14 residues. With 5 bases removed from V and 2 bases from J, the gap between germline ends came to 9 bases.

The genes are TRBV24-1 and TRBJ2-1, with 11 bases lining up with TRBD2. V gave up 1 base and J gave up 7 bases; unmatched junction bases: 8. The CDR3 length is 17 residues. CDR1 and CDR2 (germline): KGHDR, SFDVKD. Written as DNA, the CDR3 is TGTGCCACCAGTGATTTTGGTCGACTAGCGGGAACTAATGAGCAGTTCTTC. It is translated as CATSDFGRLAGTNEQFF.

This chain connects TRBV27 to TRBJ2-7, with D perhaps matching TRBD1 (7 bases). V was trimmed by 5 bases and J by 3 bases, leaving 14 bases between them. CDR3 length equals 14 residues. Germline CDR1 reads MNHEY; CDR2 reads SMNVEV (reference sequence). CDR3 region: CASSTRGVHYEQYF. The CDR3 DNA follows: TGTGCCAGCAGTACCAGGGGGGTCCACTACGAGCAGTACTTC.

The chain combines TRBV28 with TRBJ2-7, with D perhaps TRBD1 (5 bases). Germline CDR1 reads MDHEN; CDR2 reads SYDVKM. Trimming removed 8 bases at V and 10 bases at J, with 18 bases between. CDR3 length equals 12 residues. CDR3 bases: TGTGCCAGCGGCGGCGACGACAGAATTCAGTACTTC. Its protein is CASGGDDRIQYF.

This rearrangement joins TRBV7-2 to TRBJ2-5; no firm D call. From germline, CDR1 is SGHTA and CDR2 FQGNSA. This CDR3 contains 16 residues. V lost 0 bases and J lost 0, with 11 bases in between. The CDR3 sequence: CASSLAKSSYQETQYF. The CDR3 DNA follows: TGTGCCAGCAGCTTAGCAAAAAGCTCCTACCAAGAGACCCAGTACTTC. Complete variable domain (other parts from reference TRBV7-2 and TRBJ2-5): GAGVSQSPSNKVTEKGKDVELRCDPISGHTALYWYRQSLGQGLEFLIYFQGNSAPDKSGLPSDRFSAERTGGSVSTLTIQRTQQEDSAVYLCASSLAKSSYQETQYFGPGTRLLVL.

This chain connects TRBV10-3 to TRBJ1-1; 8 nucleotides agree with TRBD1. This CDR3 is 12 amino acids long. The V and J ends lost 11 bases and 2 bases, in that order; junction bases with no gene match: 4. CDR1 is ENHRY and CDR2 is SYGVKD in the germline V gene. The CDR3 reads CAAGGPNTEAFF. In DNA form, the CDR3 reads TGTGCCGCAGGGGGCCCCAACACTGAAGCTTTCTTT.

The chain is built from TRBV15 and TRBJ2-5; D possibly corresponds to TRBD1 (6 bases). Germline CDR1 and CDR2: LNHNV and YYDKDF (reference sequence). The CDR3 is 15 amino acids. Trimming took off 0 bases at V and 3 bases at J, with 11 bases between the two ends. This CDR3 reads CATSREWRTEETQYF. In DNA, the CDR3 is TGTGCCACCAGCAGAGAGTGGAGGACAGAAGAGACCCAGTACTTC.

The chain couples TRBV7-2 to TRBJ1-6, with a possible D match to TRBD1 (6 bases). V was pared by 5 bases and J by 8 bases, with 16 bases between. In germline, CDR1 is SGHTA, CDR2 FQGNSA. The CDR3 extends over 15 amino acids. This CDR3 reads CASSIGQSTYSPLHF. CDR3 nucleotides: TGTGCCAGCAGCATCGGACAGTCAACTTATTCACCCCTCCACTTT.

The CDR3, as DNA: TGTGCCAGCAGCTTCCGGGGTACAGATACGCAGTATTTT. Its protein is CASSFRGTDTQYF. The chain carries TRBV7-2 and TRBJ2-3; tentative D call: TRBD2 (5 bases). Germline V gene sequence: CDR1 SGHTA, CDR2 FQGNSA. V lost 3 bases and J lost 3, with 7 bases in between. The CDR3 spans 13 residues.

The chain links TRBV24-1 to TRBJ2-1, with a tentative D call TRBD1 (6 bases). Germline V gives CDR1 KGHDR, CDR2 SFDVKD. With 0 bases removed from V and 0 bases from J, the gap between germline ends came to 14 bases. The CDR3 is made up of 18 amino acids. In DNA, the CDR3 is TGTGCCACCAGTGATTTGCAAGGGGGTTCGAGCTCCTACAATGAGCAGTTCTTC. Translating gives CATSDLQGGSSSYNEQFF.

The gene calls are TRBV14 and TRBJ2-7; perhaps TRBD1 as D (5 bases). The ends were cut back, 4 bases at V and 3 bases at J, with 10 bases in the middle. The CDR3 spans 13 residues. Germline-derived CDR1 and CDR2 are SGHDN and FVKESK. In DNA form, the CDR3 reads TGTGCCAGCAGCCGCTCAGGGAACTACGAGCAGTACTTC. This codes for CASSRSGNYEQYF.

The chain combines TRBV2 with TRBJ1-2; D unclear. This CDR3 is 12 amino acids long. CDR1 and CDR2 (germline): SNHLY, FYNNEI. V lost 6 bases and J lost 4, with 9 bases in between. CDR3 DNA: TGTGCCAGCAGCCCCACCAGCTATGGCTACACCTTC. Its protein product is CASSPTSYGYTF.

The J gene is TRBJ1-5, the V gene TRBV9; no definite D call. The CDR3 runs to 14 residues. Germline CDR1 SGDLS, CDR2 YYNGEE. Deletions cut 0 bases from V and 1 base from J, with 5 bases between. This CDR3 is CASSVGRSNQPQHF. For the CDR3, the DNA is TGTGCCAGCAGCGTAGGCAGAAGCAATCAGCCCCAGCATTTT.